The entry below gives a single T cell receptor beta chain sequence along with its context. Its specificity is not known. This entry belongs to a study of cytomegalovirus exposure and HLA in healthy donors. General study findings and limits: Later analysis showed most CMV-associated TCR beta chains appearing HLA-restricted. As was reported, the HLA-A and HLA-B alleles of most subjects were accurately predicted from TCR beta sequences. TCR beta chains numbering more than 150 were designated cytomegalovirus-associated.

Primers for the PCR totalled 60 Vbeta and 13 Jbeta. Sequencing used immunoSEQ multiplex PCR; TCRdb keeps in-frame clones, though not all of them. The sample lists 200,000 or so clones, about four fifths occurring once. V lost 3 bases to trimming and J lost 4 bases; unmatched junction nucleotides: 11. The CDR3 has 16 residues. Germline loops: CDR1 MNHNS, CDR2 SASEGT. This sequence joins TRBV6-1 and TRBJ1-2; TRBD1 aligns across 7 bases. The sequencing sample was made of PBMCs. The receptor's source is a boy aged 5-17 years in good health and CMV-seronegative. CDR3 residues: CASSEGEDRAFYGYTF. Written as DNA, the CDR3 is TGTGCCAGCAGTGAGGGGGAAGACAGGGCTTTCTATGGCTACACCTTC.